This T cell receptor beta chain was recorded in a study of blood T cells in healthy people across ages. Study at large: Researchers report that template switching captured about one barcoded beta molecule per two T cells.

Together with a sample-barcoded 5' primer, a J-beta primer mix was included in a second PCR lasting roughly 6 to 12 cycles. A single record per CDR3 protein comes from TCRdb applying MiXCR to the 5' RACE reads. The sample has hundreds of thousands of distinct CDR3 sequences; around 21% are singletons. This clonotype was seen a few times. All donors came from Russia, were Caucasian and healthy, and spanned ages about 6 to 100. Drawn from each donor were ten milliliters of peripheral blood. Trimming removed 1 base at V and 2 bases at J, with 9 bases between. Germline-derived CDR1 and CDR2 are SGHAT and FQNNGV. The CDR3 contains 15 residues.

The rearrangement joins TRBV11-2 to TRBJ2-1, with D perhaps TRBD1 or TRBD2 (6 bases each). Sequencing used blood. The clonotype originates from a man in his 70s in good health. As DNA, the CDR3 is TGTGCCAGCAGCTTAGCGGGGGACACCTACAATGAGCAGTTCTTC. Protein sequence: CASSLAGDTYNEQFF.